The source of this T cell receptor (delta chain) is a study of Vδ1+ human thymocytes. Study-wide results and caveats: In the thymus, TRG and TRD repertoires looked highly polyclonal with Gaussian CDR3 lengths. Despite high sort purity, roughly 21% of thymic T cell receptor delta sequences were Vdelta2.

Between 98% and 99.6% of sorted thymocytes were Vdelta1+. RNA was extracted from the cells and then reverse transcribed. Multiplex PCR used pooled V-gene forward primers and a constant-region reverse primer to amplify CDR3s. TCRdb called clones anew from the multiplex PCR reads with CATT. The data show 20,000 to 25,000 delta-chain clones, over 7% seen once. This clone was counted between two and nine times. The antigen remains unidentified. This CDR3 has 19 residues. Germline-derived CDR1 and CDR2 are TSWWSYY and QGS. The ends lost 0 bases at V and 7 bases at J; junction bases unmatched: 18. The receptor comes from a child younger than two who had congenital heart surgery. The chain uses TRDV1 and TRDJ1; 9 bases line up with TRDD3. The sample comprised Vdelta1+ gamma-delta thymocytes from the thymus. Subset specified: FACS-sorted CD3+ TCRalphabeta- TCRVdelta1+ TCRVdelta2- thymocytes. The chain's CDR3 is CALGELRTSWGIQIGKLIF. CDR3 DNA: TGTGCTCTTGGGGAACTGCGCACCAGCTGGGGGATCCAGATTGGTAAACTCATCTTT.